The 9 T cell receptor beta chains listed next were all sequenced from one sample in a study of cytomegalovirus exposure and HLA in healthy donors. With 60 Vbeta and 13 Jbeta primers, the PCR was carried out. TCRdb's table, derived via immunoSEQ multiplex PCR, lists solely in-frame clones and lacks some. Found here are approximately 150,000 clones, 72% of them singletons; the top ten hold over 2%. The sequencing sample was made of PBMCs. Receptors originate from a man between 35 and 55 years old in good health and CMV-seronegative.

This clone showed up just once. The chain recombines TRBV5-1 with TRBJ2-7, with TRBD2 matching 7 bases. The CDR3 loop spans 14 amino acids. J lost 2 bases, V lost 4 bases, and 6 bases had no gene match. Germline CDR1 reads SGHRS; CDR2 reads YFSETQ. CDR3 DNA sequence: TGCGCCAGCAGCCTACCGGCGGGGGCCTACGAGCAGTACTTC. It specifies CASSLPAGAYEQYF.

The V gene is TRBV10-1, the J gene TRBJ1-2, with TRBD1 matching 9 bases. The germline gives CDR1 WNHNN, CDR2 SYGVQD (reference sequence). Germline trimming cut 6 bases from V and 4 bases from J; bases unmatched to any gene: 18. This CDR3 has 18 amino acids. In nucleotides, the CDR3 is TGCGCCAGCAGCCCCTCCGGGACAGGGATTCCCAGGAGCTATGGCTACACCTTC. It encodes CASSPSGTGIPRSYGYTF.

This chain joins TRBV2 and TRBJ1-3; D ambiguous. CDR1 SNHLY and CDR2 FYNNEI come from the germline V gene. Deletions cut 7 bases from V and 4 bases from J, with 17 bases between. The CDR3 is made up of 15 amino acids. The CDR3 region has the DNA TGTGCCAGCATCCTAGAAGTGTCGGTGGGAAACACCATATATTTT. Encoded protein: CASILEVSVGNTIYF.

Only a few counts were recorded for this clone. The V and J genes are TRBV7-2 and TRBJ2-1; TRBD2 matches 10 bases. V gave up 0 bases and J gave up 15 bases; unmatched junction bases: 11. The CDR3 spans 15 residues. CDR1 SGHTA and CDR2 FQGNSA come from the germline V gene. This CDR3 reads CASSLALGTSVSPFF. The CDR3, as DNA: TGTGCCAGCAGCTTAGCGCTTGGGACTAGCGTCTCCCCGTTCTTC.

The chain is built from TRBV5-6 and TRBJ2-5; perhaps TRBD2 as D (6 bases). The CDR3 is made up of 13 amino acids. The germline gives CDR1 SGHDT, CDR2 YYEEEE. V was clipped by 3 bases and J by 5 bases, with 11 bases between them. CDR3 DNA: TGTGCCAGCAGCTACGGGGGTCGGGAGACCCAGTACTTC. It encodes CASSYGGRETQYF.

This clone was seen a single time. The gene calls are TRBV7-8 and TRBJ1-1, with 7 bases matching TRBD1. This CDR3 spans 16 amino acids. Germline CDR1 is SGHVS and CDR2 is FQNEAQ. Trimming at V came to 0 bases and at J to 3 bases, leaving 7 bases not matched to a gene. Here the CDR3 reads CASSLAYRGGDTEAFF. The CDR3 bases are TGTGCCAGCAGCTTAGCCTACAGGGGCGGGGACACTGAAGCTTTCTTT.

V gene TRBV9 combines with J gene TRBJ1-3; TRBD1 matches 9 bases. Trimming took 2 bases from V and 1 from J; bases not matched to a gene: 7. CDR1 is SGDLS and CDR2 is YYNGEE in the germline V gene. The length of the CDR3 is 17 residues. As DNA, the CDR3 is TGTGCCAGCAGCGTTTACAGGGGGCCGAGTTCTGGAAACACCATATATTTT. Its protein is CASSVYRGPSSGNTIYF.

This clone was picked up many times. This sequence joins TRBV6-4 and TRBJ2-3, with 9 nucleotides matching TRBD2. The germline V gene has CDR1 MRHNA and CDR2 SNTAGT. The CDR3 runs 15 residues. The junction had 6 bases not matched to a gene; V was cut back by 3 bases and J by 5 bases. CDR3 in amino acids: CASSEGSGGQDTQYF. The CDR3 DNA follows: TGTGCCAGCAGTGAAGGTAGCGGGGGCCAAGATACGCAGTATTTT.

The V call is TRBV27, the J call TRBJ2-7; 11 bases map to TRBD2. Germline V CDR1 and CDR2: MNHEY, SMNVEV (reference sequence). Losses at the gene ends were 0 bases for V and 2 bases for J; bases not matched to a gene: 0. This CDR3 region has 15 residues. CDR3 nucleotide sequence: TGTGCCAGCAGTTTATCGACTAGCGGGACCTACGAGCAGTACTTC. It yields the protein CASSLSTSGTYEQYF.